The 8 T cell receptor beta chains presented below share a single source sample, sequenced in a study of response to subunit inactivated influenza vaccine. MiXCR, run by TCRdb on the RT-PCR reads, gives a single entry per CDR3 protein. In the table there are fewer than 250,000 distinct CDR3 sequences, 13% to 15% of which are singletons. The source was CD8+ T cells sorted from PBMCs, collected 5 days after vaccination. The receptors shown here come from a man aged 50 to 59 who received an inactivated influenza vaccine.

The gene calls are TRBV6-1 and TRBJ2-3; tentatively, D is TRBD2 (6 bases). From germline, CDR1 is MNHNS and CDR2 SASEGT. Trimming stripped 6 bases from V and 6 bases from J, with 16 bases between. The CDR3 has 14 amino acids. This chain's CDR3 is CASSPTSSLDTQYF. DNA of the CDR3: TGTGCCAGCAGCCCGACTAGTTCGCTCGATACGCAGTATTTT.

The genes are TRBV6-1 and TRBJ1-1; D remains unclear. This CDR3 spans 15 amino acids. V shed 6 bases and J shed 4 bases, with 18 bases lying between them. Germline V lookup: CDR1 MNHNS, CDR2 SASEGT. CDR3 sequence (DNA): TGTGCCAGCAGCGCGGGCATTATGCGAGCCACTGAAGCTTTCTTT. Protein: CASSAGIMRATEAFF.

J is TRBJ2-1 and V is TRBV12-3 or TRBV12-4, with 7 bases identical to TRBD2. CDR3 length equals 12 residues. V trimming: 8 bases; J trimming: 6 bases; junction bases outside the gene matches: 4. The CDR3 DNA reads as TGTGCCAGCGGGGGGAGGGCCAATGAGCAGTTCTTC. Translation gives CASGGRANEQFF.

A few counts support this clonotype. CDR3 in amino acids: CASSLAWGSLYEQYF. CDR3 DNA sequence: TGCGCCAGCAGCTTGGCCTGGGGGTCCCTCTACGAGCAGTACTTC. The chain is built from TRBV5-1 and TRBJ2-7, with D perhaps matching TRBD1 or TRBD2 (5 bases each). This CDR3 has 15 amino acids. V was trimmed by 0 bases and J by 3 bases, leaving 13 bases between them. Looked up from germline, CDR1 is SGHRS and CDR2 is YFSETQ.

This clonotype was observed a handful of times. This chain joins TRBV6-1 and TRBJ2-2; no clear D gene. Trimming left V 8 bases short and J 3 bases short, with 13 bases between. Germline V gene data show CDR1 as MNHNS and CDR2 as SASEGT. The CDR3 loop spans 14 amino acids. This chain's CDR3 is CASGILGDTGELFF. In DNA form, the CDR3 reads TGTGCCAGCGGAATCCTGGGCGACACCGGGGAGCTGTTTTTT.

This CDR3 is CASSHAGLEVDEQFF. The CDR3, as DNA: TGTGCCAGCAGCCATGCGGGACTAGAGGTCGATGAGCAGTTCTTC. The J gene is TRBJ2-1, the V gene TRBV28; 8 nucleotides line up with TRBD2. J was trimmed by 8 bases and V by 6 bases; bases with no gene match: 12. Per the germline V gene, CDR1 is MDHEN and CDR2 is SYDVKM. CDR3 length equals 15 residues.

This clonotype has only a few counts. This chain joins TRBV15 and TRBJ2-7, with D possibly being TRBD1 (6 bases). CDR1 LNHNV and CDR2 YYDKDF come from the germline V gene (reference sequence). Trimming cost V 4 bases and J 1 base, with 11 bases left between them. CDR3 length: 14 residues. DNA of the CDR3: TGTGCCACCAGCAATGATAGGGGGTCCTACGAGCAGTACTTC. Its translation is CATSNDRGSYEQYF.

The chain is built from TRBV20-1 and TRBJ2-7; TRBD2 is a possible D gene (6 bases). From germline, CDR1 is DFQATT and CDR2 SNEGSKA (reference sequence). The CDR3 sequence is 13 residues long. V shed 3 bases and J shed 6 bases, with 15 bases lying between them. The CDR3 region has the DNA TGCAGTGCTAGGGGCGAGACGGGGGTCGAGCAGTACTTC. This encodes CSARGETGVEQYF.